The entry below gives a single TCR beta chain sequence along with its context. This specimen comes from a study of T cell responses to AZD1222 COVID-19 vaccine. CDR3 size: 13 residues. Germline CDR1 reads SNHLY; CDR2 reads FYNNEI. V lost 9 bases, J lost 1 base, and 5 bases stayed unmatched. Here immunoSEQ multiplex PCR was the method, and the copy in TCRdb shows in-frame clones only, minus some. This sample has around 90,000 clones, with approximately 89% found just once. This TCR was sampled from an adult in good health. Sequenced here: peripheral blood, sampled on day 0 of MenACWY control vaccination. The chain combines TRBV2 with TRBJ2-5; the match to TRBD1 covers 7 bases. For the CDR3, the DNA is TGTGCCAGTAACCGGGACAGCCAAGAGACCCAGTACTTC. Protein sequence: CASNRDSQETQYF.